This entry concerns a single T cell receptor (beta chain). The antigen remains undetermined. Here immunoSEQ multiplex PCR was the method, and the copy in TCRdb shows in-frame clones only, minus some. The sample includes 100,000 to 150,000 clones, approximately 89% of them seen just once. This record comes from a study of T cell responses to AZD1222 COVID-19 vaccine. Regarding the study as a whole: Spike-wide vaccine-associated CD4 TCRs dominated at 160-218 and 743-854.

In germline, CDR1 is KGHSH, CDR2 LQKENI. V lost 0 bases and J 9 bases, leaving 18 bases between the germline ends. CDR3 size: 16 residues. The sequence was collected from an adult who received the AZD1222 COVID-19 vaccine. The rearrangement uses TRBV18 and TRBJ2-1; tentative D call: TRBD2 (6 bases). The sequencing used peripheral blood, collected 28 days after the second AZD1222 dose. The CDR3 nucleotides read TGTGCCAGCTCACCACCTCACCAGGGAACGCGGGGTGAGCAGTTCTTC. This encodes CASSPPHQGTRGEQFF.